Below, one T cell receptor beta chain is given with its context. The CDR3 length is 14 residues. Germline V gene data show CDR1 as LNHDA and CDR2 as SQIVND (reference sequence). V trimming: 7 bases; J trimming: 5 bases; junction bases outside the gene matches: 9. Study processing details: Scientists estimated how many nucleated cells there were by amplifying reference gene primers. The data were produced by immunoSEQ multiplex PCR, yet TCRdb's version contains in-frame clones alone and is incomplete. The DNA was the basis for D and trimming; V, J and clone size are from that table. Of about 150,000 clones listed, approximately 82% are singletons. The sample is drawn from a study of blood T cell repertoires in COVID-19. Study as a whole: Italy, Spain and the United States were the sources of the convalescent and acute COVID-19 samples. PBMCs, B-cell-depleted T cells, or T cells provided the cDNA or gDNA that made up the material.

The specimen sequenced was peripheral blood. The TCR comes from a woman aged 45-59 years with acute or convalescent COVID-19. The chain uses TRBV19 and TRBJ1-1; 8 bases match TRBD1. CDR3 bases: TGTGCCAGTACTCGACAGGGGTCTAGGACTGAAGCTTTCTTT. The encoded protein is CASTRQGSRTEAFF.